This T cell receptor beta chain was obtained from a study of cytomegalovirus exposure and HLA in healthy donors. Trimming took off 6 bases at V and 2 bases at J, with 9 bases between the two ends. The CDR3 loop spans 13 amino acids. Germline lookup yields CDR1 MNHEY and CDR2 SMNVEV (reference sequence). This clone was counted between two and nine times. 13 Jbeta primers and 60 Vbeta primers were used for the PCR. Repertoires were generated with immunoSEQ multiplex PCR, while TCRdb's copy carries only in-frame clones and drops some. This table has about 93,000 clones, around four fifths appearing once.

J is TRBJ2-3 and V is TRBV27, with D unclear. This clonotype originated in a man aged 30 to 45 in good health and CMV-seronegative. The sequencing sample was made of PBMCs. CDR3 amino acids: CASRDSLTDTQYF. CDR3 nucleotides: TGTGCCAGCAGGGATAGCCTCACAGATACGCAGTATTTT.